This is a list of T cell receptor beta chains from one sample in a study of blood T cell repertoires in COVID-19. The repertoire was sequenced with immunoSEQ multiplex PCR; TCRdb's copy has only in-frame clones and lacks some. The table shows around 190,000 clones, with about 81% occurring only once. Sequencing input: PBMCs or T cells enriched from blood (not recorded which). The receptors shown here come from a young woman who had recovered from COVID-19. CDR3s include the opening cysteine and the closing phenylalanine or tryptophan. A D gene is named only where the DNA matches it firmly. Some rows have no size entry. The others give once, few or many, or a class for an expanded clone.

>TRBJ1-4|.|.|TRBV24-1
TGTGCCACCTCGTCCGGCAGGTTGACTAATGAAAAACTGTTTTTT
CATSSGRLTNEKLFF
>TRBJ1-3|.|.|TRBV3-1/TRBV3-2
TGTGCCAGCAGCCGAGGAGGGAACACCATATATTTT
CASSRGGNTIYF
>TRBJ1-6|.|few|TRBV3-1/TRBV3-2
TGTGCCAGCAGCCAAGTCGCAGGCGCTAATTCACCCCTCCACTTT
CASSQVAGANSPLHF
>TRBJ2-1|.|once|TRBV5-8
TGTGCCAGCAGCTTGGGCGGTGAGGGGGGGCCTGAGGGTGAGCAGTTCTTC
CASSLGGEGGPEGEQFF
>TRBJ1-1|TRBD1|.|TRBV7-8
TGTGCCAGCAGCTTAGCGGGGACAGACCTCGAAGCTTTCTTT
CASSLAGTDLEAFF
>TRBJ1-5|.|.|TRBV6-1
TGTGCCAGCAGTGACCAGACAGGCTTAGCGCGACCCCAGCATTTT
CASSDQTGLARPQHF
>TRBJ1-4|TRBD1|once|TRBV18
TGTGCCAGCTCACCGTTGAACGGACAGGGCCAAAATGAAAAACTGTTTTTT
CASSPLNGQGQNEKLFF
>TRBJ1-6|TRBD1|.|TRBV4-1
TGCGCCAGCAGCCAAGACGGGACAGGAGGAAATTCACCCCTCCACTTT
CASSQDGTGGNSPLHF
>TRBJ1-1|TRBD1|.|TRBV2
TGTGCCAGTAGTGTACAGGGGATGAAGTCTGAAGCTTTCTTT
CASSVQGMKSEAFF
>TRBJ2-5|TRBD2|.|TRBV25-1
TGTGCCAGCAGTGAATTCGGAGCGGGGGGCGGAGAGACCCAGTACTTC
CASSEFGAGGGETQYF
>TRBJ1-5|.|.|TRBV5-5
TGTGCCAGCAGCTACAGGGATGTAGGACAGCCCCAGCATTTT
CASSYRDVGQPQHF
>TRBJ2-3|.|once|TRBV14
TGTGCCAGCAGCCAGGCTGGGACTGGTACGCAGTATTTT
CASSQAGTGTQYF
>TRBJ1-1|TRBD1|few|TRBV5-1
TGCGCCAGCAGCCCACCTGACAGGGCGAACACTGAAGCTTTCTTT
CASSPPDRANTEAFF
>TRBJ2-7|TRBD2|.|TRBV5-1
TGCGCCAGCAGCTCCGGACTAGATACCCATTACGAGCAGTACTTC
CASSSGLDTHYEQYF
>TRBJ2-7|TRBD2|.|TRBV7-2
TGTGCCAGCAGCCTTAGCGGGCCCTCTGGGAGGGAGCAGTACTTC
CASSLSGPSGREQYF
>TRBJ2-3|.|once|TRBV18
TGTGCCAGCTCACCGTCGACTAGTAGGTCAGATACGCAGTATTTT
CASSPSTSRSDTQYF
>TRBJ1-2|TRBD1|.|TRBV6-4
TGTGCCAGCGGGGACAGGGGGCTTGGCTACACCTTC
CASGDRGLGYTF
>TRBJ2-2|.|.|TRBV7-9
TGTGCCAGCAGCCTCCGGGAGTTAGGCGGGGAGCTGTTTTTT
CASSLRELGGELFF
>TRBJ1-3|.|.|TRBV7-9
TGTGCCAGCAGCTTAAGCACAGAGGGAAACACCATATATTTT
CASSLSTEGNTIYF
>TRBJ1-5|TRBD1|many|TRBV6-6
TGTGCCAGCAGATCGGACAGGGGGGCGAATCAGCCCCAGCATTTT
CASRSDRGANQPQHF